The rows below give T cell receptor beta chains drawn from one sample of a study of T-cell memory formation after mild COVID-19. Each CDR3 protein is one row after TCRdb ran MiXCR on the 5' RACE reads. The sample carries 25,000 to 30,000 distinct CDR3 sequences, 15% to 20% recorded once. The sequenced sample consisted of PBMCs or a T cell subset sorted from them (not recorded which). The receptor set was obtained from an adult who had mild COVID-19 (a few samples of this study predate the infection). Cell type and time point are not known. The conserved cysteine and the conserved F or W are not part of the CDR3 here. Expanded clones are given a class, and other clones once, few, many or no size at all.

TRBV12-3/TRBV12-4	TRBJ1-5	many	ASSFQTLNQPQH
TRBV7-8	TRBJ1-1	NA	ASSSDRAVGDTEAF
TRBV12-3/TRBV12-4	TRBJ1-2	many	ASSPDSNYGYT
TRBV20-1	TRBJ1-5	NA	SAAGSSNQPQH
TRBV7-8	TRBJ2-7	NA	ASGHPFEGLAGVNEQY
TRBV27	TRBJ2-1	many	ASSPVVRGSGSYNEQF
TRBV29-1	TRBJ1-2	many	SVEDVGARRYGYT
TRBV7-2	TRBJ2-4	many	ASSIRQTLAKNIQY
TRBV2	TRBJ1-2	many	ASRRDRGSGAYGYT
TRBV11-2	TRBJ1-1	NA	ASSLGPPWNTEAF
TRBV20-1	TRBJ1-1	many	SATTTGNTEAF
TRBV4-3	TRBJ1-4	few	ASSRRLIWQGATNEKLF
TRBV4-1	TRBJ1-1	NA	ASSQELNTEAF
TRBV2	TRBJ2-2	many	ASNAQGPNTGELF
TRBV19	TRBJ2-6	many	ASSIPAPSVLT
TRBV20-1	TRBJ2-3	NA	SARVLSWGRTDTQY
TRBV5-6	TRBJ1-5	once	ASSSRAQPQH
TRBV10-3	TRBJ2-7	many	ATFRGGSYYEQY
TRBV7-2	TRBJ2-7	many	ASSRFTAYEQY
TRBV5-1	TRBJ1-1	many	ASRGGDTEAF
TRBV27	TRBJ2-2	many	ASRSDRSNTGELF
TRBV7-9	TRBJ2-6	NA	ATTGVSAGANVLT
TRBV27	TRBJ2-7	many	ASSPSGGGPSSYEQY
TRBV30	TRBJ2-1	NA	AWSVRDRVLFNEQF
TRBV12-3/TRBV12-4	TRBJ1-5	many	ASSSWTGGPQH
TRBV4-1	TRBJ1-3	NA	ASSHGRDAYSGNTIY
TRBV7-8	TRBJ2-3	many	ASSSALGGGGTDTQY
TRBV29-1	TRBJ2-2	NA	SVGSGDTGELF
TRBV4-1	TRBJ2-7	many	ASSQEPGILSYEQY
TRBV12-3/TRBV12-4	TRBJ2-5	many	ASRGTKLETQY
TRBV7-2	TRBJ2-5	many	ASSLAGPGETQY
TRBV12-3/TRBV12-4	TRBJ1-5	many	ASSFEGSNQPQH
TRBV7-9	TRBJ2-7	once	ASSTTGTGDYEQY
TRBV5-4	TRBJ2-1	many	ASSLGGAGVGEQF
TRBV24-1	TRBJ2-1	many	ATSDDHGGEQF
TRBV7-9	TRBJ1-1	many	ASSTENTEAF
TRBV6-5	TRBJ1-1	many	ASSFGNTEAF
TRBV6-5	TRBJ2-7	many	ASSEQGPYEQY
TRBV7-6	TRBJ2-1	NA	ASRPGNRNEQF
TRBV5-1	TRBJ2-1	few	ASSPTSPGEQF
TRBV25-1	TRBJ2-1	NA	ASRKGYLEQF
TRBV5-1	TRBJ2-1	many	ASSLASTGGYNEQF
TRBV6-2/TRBV6-3	TRBJ2-6	many	ASSYDGSGANVLT